This passage covers 2 T cell receptor beta chains from one sample sequenced in a study of technical replicates of blood from several donors. Method: immunoSEQ multiplex PCR; TCRdb's copy keeps in-frame clones and lacks some. Of about 100,000 clones listed, 90% to 97% were seen once; the top ten hold 0.22%. The sequenced sample consisted of T cells isolated from PBMCs. These receptors originate from a human donor in good health.

The gene calls are TRBV6-1 and TRBJ1-1, with 10 bases fitting TRBD1. There are 16 residues in the CDR3. V shed 3 bases, J shed 1 base, and the junction held 5 bases outside the gene matches. Germline V lookup: CDR1 MNHNS, CDR2 SASEGT. CDR3 sequence (DNA): TGTGCCAGCAGTGAGGGGACAGGGGCCCCGAACACTGAAGCTTTCTTT. It encodes CASSEGTGAPNTEAFF.

The chain combines TRBV4-1 with TRBJ2-5; D may be TRBD2 (5 bases). Trimming cost V 0 bases and J 5 bases, with 13 bases left between them. CDR1 and CDR2 from the germline V gene are MGHRA and YSYEKL. The CDR3 runs to 15 residues. CDR3 nucleotides: TGCGCCAGCAGCCAAGATAGCGAGACAATGGAGACCCAGTACTTC. This gives the protein CASSQDSETMETQYF.